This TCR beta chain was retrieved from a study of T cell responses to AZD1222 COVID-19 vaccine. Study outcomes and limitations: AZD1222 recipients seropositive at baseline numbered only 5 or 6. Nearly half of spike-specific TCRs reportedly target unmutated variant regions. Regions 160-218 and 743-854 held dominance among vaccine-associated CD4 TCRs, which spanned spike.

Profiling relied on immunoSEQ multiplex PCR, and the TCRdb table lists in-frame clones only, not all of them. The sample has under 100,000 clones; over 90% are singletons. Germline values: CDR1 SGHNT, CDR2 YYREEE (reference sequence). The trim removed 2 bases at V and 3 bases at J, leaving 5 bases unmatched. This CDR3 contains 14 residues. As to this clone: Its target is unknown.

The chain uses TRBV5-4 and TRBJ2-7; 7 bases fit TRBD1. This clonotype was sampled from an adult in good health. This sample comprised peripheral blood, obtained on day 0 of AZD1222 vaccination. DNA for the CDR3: TGTGCCAGCAGCTTCGGGACAGCTAACTACGAGCAGTACTTC. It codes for CASSFGTANYEQYF.